Listed below are T cell receptor beta chains from one sample, sequenced in a study of blood T cell repertoires in COVID-19. Method: immunoSEQ multiplex PCR; TCRdb's copy keeps in-frame clones and lacks some. The sample holds roughly 100,000 clones, about 76% seen once. Sequences were obtained from peripheral blood. The receptors were sampled from a man older than 75 with acute or convalescent COVID-19. Each CDR3 is given with its conserved first and last residue. The order of the fields is D gene, clone size, CDR3 length, J gene, V gene, CDR3 DNA, CDR3 protein. D genes are given only for firm matches. Expanded clones get a size class; other rows say once, few or many, or leave the size out.

>.|.|13|TRBJ2-7|TRBV12-3/TRBV12-4
TGTGCCAGCAGTTTAAGGGGTTTTTACGAGCAGTACTTC
CASSLRGFYEQYF
>TRBD1|.|15|TRBJ2-7|TRBV5-1
TGCGCCAGCAGCTCAAGACAGGGGGACCTCTACGAGCAGTACTTC
CASSSRQGDLYEQYF
>TRBD1|.|12|TRBJ1-2|TRBV19
TGTGCCAGTAGGGGACAGCCCTATGGCTACACCTTC
CASRGQPYGYTF
>.|.|13|TRBJ1-1|TRBV12-3/TRBV12-4
TGTGCCAGCAGTTTAGTCCAGAACACTGAAGCTTTCTTT
CASSLVQNTEAFF
>.|.|14|TRBJ2-5|TRBV7-9
TGTGCCAGCAGCTTAGGTGGTAGACAAGAGACCCAGTACTTC
CASSLGGRQETQYF
>.|.|12|TRBJ1-4|TRBV25-1
TGTGCCAGCAGAAGGGGAAATGAAAAACTGTTTTTT
CASRRGNEKLFF
>TRBD1|.|13|TRBJ1-1|TRBV6-5
TGTGCCAGCAGGGACAGGGGATACACTGAAGCTTTCTTT
CASRDRGYTEAFF
>TRBD1|once|17|TRBJ1-5|TRBV6-2/TRBV6-3
TGTGCCAGCAGTTCCGCGATTAAAAGACAGGGGAACAAGCCCCAGCATTTT
CASSSAIKRQGNKPQHF
>TRBD2|.|15|TRBJ2-1|TRBV6-5
TGTGCCAGCAGACCCCCGGGAGGGGCCTACAATGAGCAGTTCTTC
CASRPPGGAYNEQFF
>.|.|12|TRBJ2-2|TRBV28
TGTGCCACCAGGAGATTCACCGGGGAGCTGTTTTTT
CATRRFTGELFF
>TRBD1|few|12|TRBJ1-3|TRBV11-2
TGTGCCAGCAGCTTGCGCAGGGGGACCATATATTTT
CASSLRRGTIYF
>.|.|14|TRBJ2-1|TRBV7-2
TGTGCCAGCAGCCTTAGCGTGGCCTACAATGAGCAGTTCTTC
CASSLSVAYNEQFF
>TRBD2|few|15|TRBJ2-1|TRBV29-1
TGCAGCGTTGATGATTGGGAGGGCTCCTACAATGAGCAGTTCTTC
CSVDDWEGSYNEQFF
>TRBD1|once|16|TRBJ1-1|TRBV28
TGTGCCAGCAGTTTATATGGAACAGGGGTCGGGACTGAAGCTTTCTTT
CASSLYGTGVGTEAFF
>TRBD2|.|14|TRBJ2-7|TRBV19
TGTGCCAGTAGTGTCGGGACTAGCGGGAGTGTGCAGTACTTC
CASSVGTSGSVQYF
>.|.|15|TRBJ1-3|TRBV5-1
TGCGCCAGCAGCTTGGGGACAGTGGGTGGAAACACCATATATTTT
CASSLGTVGGNTIYF
>TRBD2|.|18|TRBJ2-2|TRBV3-1/TRBV3-2
TGTGCCAGCAGCCGAGGGACTAGCGGGAGCGGTCGGTCCGGGGAGCTGTTTTTT
CASSRGTSGSGRSGELFF
>.|.|15|TRBJ2-2|TRBV5-1
TGCGCCAGCAGCTTATTAACAGGGTACACCGGGGAGCTGTTTTTT
CASSLLTGYTGELFF
>.|once|15|TRBJ1-5|TRBV10-3
TGTGCCATCAGTGAACCTACGGTTAGCAATCAGCCCCAGCATTTT
CAISEPTVSNQPQHF
>TRBD2|.|15|TRBJ2-3|TRBV7-3
TGTGCCAGCAGCAGACTAGCGGGAGGCCGGGATACGCAGTATTTT
CASSRLAGGRDTQYF
>TRBD1|.|16|TRBJ1-2|TRBV20-1
TGCAGTGCTAGTAGGGGACAGGGAAGGCCTAACTATGGCTACACCTTC
CSASRGQGRPNYGYTF
>.|.|13|TRBJ2-5|TRBV27
TGTGCCAGCCTTTCGTCGGACCAAGAGACCCAGTACTTC
CASLSSDQETQYF